The rows below give T cell receptor beta chains drawn from one sample of a study of blood T cells in healthy people across ages. TCRdb processed the 5' RACE reads anew with MiXCR; each CDR3 protein has one entry. The table includes almost 800,000 distinct CDR3 sequences, roughly 60% detected once. The specimen was blood. Receptors originate from a man under 40 in good health. Both conserved end residues are part of each CDR3. The order of the fields is V gene, J gene, CDR3 protein.

V: TRBV10-3; J: TRBJ2-1; CDR3: CATTSGGPHNEQFF
V: TRBV4-3; J: TRBJ2-1; CDR3: CASSQVAGGPYNEQFF
V: TRBV2; J: TRBJ1-2; CDR3: CASRRSYGYTF
V: TRBV20-1; J: TRBJ1-5; CDR3: CSASEHRGTNQPQHF
V: TRBV6-6; J: TRBJ2-7; CDR3: CASSNSGTAQYEQYF
V: TRBV29-1; J: TRBJ1-2; CDR3: CSVEKAGRGYGYTF
V: TRBV29-1; J: TRBJ2-1; CDR3: CSVESPVSSYNEQFF
V: TRBV7-9; J: TRBJ2-7; CDR3: CASSSGQFAYEQYF
V: TRBV4-3; J: TRBJ1-2; CDR3: CASSQTGVGGYTF
V: TRBV6-5; J: TRBJ1-1; CDR3: CASRRIRNTEAFF
V: TRBV5-6; J: NA; CDR3: CASRNGGTTVVTQYF
V: TRBV6-2/TRBV6-3; J: TRBJ1-1; CDR3: CASSYSTRGNTEAFF
V: TRBV20-1; J: TRBJ2-1; CDR3: CSAAWGGPFVEQFF
V: TRBV20-1; J: TRBJ2-5; CDR3: CSASGLAKETQYF
V: TRBV5-5; J: TRBJ1-5; CDR3: CASSLATGNQPQHF
V: TRBV3-1; J: TRBJ1-2; CDR3: CASSQRRRLGYTF
V: TRBV5-1; J: TRBJ2-1; CDR3: CASRSNIWGRDREGLRAWEQFF
V: TRBV5-1; J: TRBJ1-1; CDR3: CASSLALGGGEAFF
V: TRBV2; J: TRBJ1-2; CDR3: CASSERQSESGYTF
V: TRBV7-2; J: TRBJ2-5; CDR3: CASSFYGEETQYF
V: TRBV27; J: TRBJ2-7; CDR3: CASEGGGLYEQYF
V: TRBV28; J: TRBJ2-5; CDR3: CASSLQGTYQETQYF
V: TRBV6-2/TRBV6-3; J: TRBJ1-2; CDR3: CASSYDRRNYGYTF
V: TRBV29-1; J: TRBJ2-1; CDR3: CSVEAGAKNEQFF